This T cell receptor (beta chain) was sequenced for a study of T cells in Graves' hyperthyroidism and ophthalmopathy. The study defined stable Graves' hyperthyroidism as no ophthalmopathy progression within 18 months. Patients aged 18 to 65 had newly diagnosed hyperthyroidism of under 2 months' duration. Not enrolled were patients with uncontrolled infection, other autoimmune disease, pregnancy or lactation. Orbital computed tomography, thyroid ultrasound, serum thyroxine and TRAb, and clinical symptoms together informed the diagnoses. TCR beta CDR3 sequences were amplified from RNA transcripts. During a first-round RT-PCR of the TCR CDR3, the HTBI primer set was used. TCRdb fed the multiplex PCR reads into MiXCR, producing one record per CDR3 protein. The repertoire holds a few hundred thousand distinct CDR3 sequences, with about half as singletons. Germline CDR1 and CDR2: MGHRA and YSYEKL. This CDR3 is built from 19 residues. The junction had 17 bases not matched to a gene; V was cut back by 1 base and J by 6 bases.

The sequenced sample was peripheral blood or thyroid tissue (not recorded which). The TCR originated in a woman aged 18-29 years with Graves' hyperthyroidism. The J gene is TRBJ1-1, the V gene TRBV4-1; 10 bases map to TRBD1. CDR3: CASSQVMVGDRGRDAEAFF. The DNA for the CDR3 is TGCGCCAGCAGCCAAGTCATGGTTGGGGACAGGGGACGGGACGCTGAAGCTTTCTTT.